This entry is about one T cell receptor (beta chain). What it binds is not known. Time point noted: baseline, week 1 (first vaccination visit). The treatment denotes: pre-vaccination baseline after standard-of-care therapy. The sample is drawn from a study of a mutant IDH1 vaccine in newly diagnosed glioma. Across the whole study: Patients got radiotherapy, temozolomide, or both beforehand, and most got both.

Assay: immunoSEQ multiplex PCR; the TCRdb copy retains only in-frame clones and omits some. The repertoire consists of more than 80,000 clones, with around 82% occurring once and the leading ten covering 7% to 8%. Trimming took 6 bases from V and 3 from J; bases not matched to a gene: 5. Per germline, CDR1 MNHNY and CDR2 SVGAGI (reference sequence). This CDR3 is built from 16 residues. Study results and limitations: Across multiple MHC alleles, over 90% of patients had vaccine-induced responses.

The receptor was isolated from a woman between 50 and 59 years old with glioma. This sequence joins TRBV6-6 and TRBJ2-1; TRBD2 matches at 13 bases. Sequences were derived from PBMCs, sampled from a glioma patient treated with radiotherapy, temozolomide or both. The CDR3 DNA follows: TGTGCCAGCAGGCCGACTAGCGGGGGGATCTACAATGAGCAGTTCTTC. This sequence encodes CASRPTSGGIYNEQFF.